These 27 T cell receptor beta chains were all obtained from the same sample, sequenced in a study of spatial heterogeneity in lung cancer. TCRdb itself ran the 5' RACE reads through MiXCR, one entry per CDR3 protein. Of tens of thousands of distinct CDR3 sequences in the sample, roughly a tenth were seen once. Time point here: blood at routine non-recurrence follow-up after resection. The material was PBMCs, obtained at follow-up. Receptors were obtained from a female donor with early-stage non-small cell lung cancer.

This clonotype has ten or more counts. The chain has TRBV19 and TRBJ2-7, with D maybe TRBD1 (6 bases). V was trimmed by 4 bases and J by 2 bases, leaving 12 bases between them. Germline V gene data show CDR1 as LNHDA and CDR2 as SQIVND (reference sequence). The CDR3 consists of 14 residues. The CDR3 nucleotides are TGTGCCAGTAGTAGCCGGGACACCCCCTACGAGCAGTACTTC. Translated: CASSSRDTPYEQYF.

A single count supports this clonotype. A much larger clone differs by one base, so this may be a read error. This rearrangement joins TRBV18 to TRBJ2-2; tentatively, D is TRBD2 (5 bases). This CDR3 is 15 amino acids long. The germline V gene has CDR1 KGHSH and CDR2 LQKENI. CDR3: CASSPSPGRTGEPFF. DNA of the CDR3: TGTGCCAGCTCACCATCCCCGGGCAGGACCGGGGAGCCGTTTTTT. The whole variable domain, remainder taken from reference TRBV18 and TRBJ2-2, is NAGVMQNPRHLVRRRGQEARLRCSPMKGHSHVYWYRQLPEEGLKFMVYLQKENIIDESGMPKERFSAEFPKEGPSILRIQQVVRGDSAAYFCASSPSPGRTGEPFFGEGSRLTVL.

This rearrangement joins TRBV2 to TRBJ1-5; D is perhaps TRBD1 (5 bases). The V gene's germline CDR1 is SNHLY and CDR2 FYNNEI. This CDR3 comprises 14 residues. Trimming pared 6 bases from V and 4 bases from J, leaving 13 bases between. In DNA, the CDR3 is TGTGCCAGCAGAAAAGAGGGGTTGAATCAGCCCCAGCATTTT. It yields the protein CASRKEGLNQPQHF.

In its sample, this clonotype was seen many times. This sequence joins TRBV2 and TRBJ2-1; tentative D call: TRBD2 (6 bases). Germline V gene sequence: CDR1 SNHLY, CDR2 FYNNEI. V was pared by 6 bases and J by 0 bases, with 18 bases between. This CDR3 has 17 residues. In nucleotides, the CDR3 is TGTGCCAGCAGGGCTGGGCTGGCGGGGAGCTCCTACAATGAGCAGTTCTTC. Its protein product is CASRAGLAGSSYNEQFF.

J is TRBJ2-7 and V is TRBV28; TRBD1 matches at 9 bases. The trim removed 10 bases at V and 1 base at J, leaving 5 bases unmatched. CDR3 length: 13 amino acids. CDR1 is MDHEN and CDR2 is SYDVKM in the germline V gene. CDR3: CATRGQGSYEQYF. Written as DNA, the CDR3 is TGTGCCACCCGGGGACAGGGTTCCTACGAGCAGTACTTC.

The V and J genes are TRBV27 and TRBJ2-7; D not certain. Germline CDR1 reads MNHEY; CDR2 reads SMNVEV (reference sequence). The CDR3 contains 15 residues. Trimming shortened V by 2 bases and J by 2 bases, and 13 bases separated the two germline ends. CDR3 DNA: TGTGCCAGCAGTTTACCCGCCCAGGTAACCTACGAGCAGTACTTC. Translating gives CASSLPAQVTYEQYF.

There are many counts of this clonotype. A read error is likely, as this CDR3 ends without the conserved phenylalanine or tryptophan. The chain employs TRBV15 and TRBJ1-4, with 10 bases lining up with TRBD1. The CDR3 spans 16 residues. The germline CDR1 and CDR2 sequences are LNHNV and YYDKDF (reference sequence). V gave up 3 bases and J gave up 5 bases; unmatched junction bases: 6. CDR3 region: CATSSVPGQGNEKLFL. The CDR3 coding sequence is TGTGCCACCAGCAGTGTTCCGGGACAGGGGAATGAAAAACTGTTTCTT.

This clonotype appeared a few times. The chain has TRBV20-1 and TRBJ2-5; D might be TRBD1 (5 bases). CDR1 is DFQATT and CDR2 is SNEGSKA in the germline V gene (reference sequence). Trimming took 3 bases from V and 0 from J, leaving 11 bases between them. The CDR3 covers 14 residues. CDR3 sequence: CSARDTEHQETQYF. The CDR3 nucleotides read TGCAGTGCTAGGGACACCGAACACCAAGAGACCCAGTACTTC.

This chain links TRBV5-6 with TRBJ2-3, with unresolved D. Germline V gene sequence: CDR1 SGHDT, CDR2 YYEEEE. CDR3 length: 15 amino acids. V was shortened by 1 base and J by 2 bases, with 11 bases between the two germline ends. The CDR3 here is CASSLKGSYTDTQYF. The CDR3 coding sequence is TGTGCCAGCAGCTTGAAAGGGTCCTACACAGATACGCAGTATTTT.

Many counts were recorded for this clonotype. The rearrangement uses TRBV29-1 and TRBJ1-1, with D tentatively TRBD1 (5 bases). The V gene lost 2 bases and the J gene lost 0 bases, with 7 bases spanning the gap. CDR1 and CDR2 from the germline V gene are SQVTM and ANQGSEA. The length of the CDR3 is 13 residues. CDR3 in DNA: TGCAGCGTTGAATCGGGGCTGAACACTGAAGCTTTCTTT. Translating it yields CSVESGLNTEAFF.

This clonotype was seen ten or more times. V gene TRBV7-2 combines with J gene TRBJ1-2; unclear D gene. V lost 1 base to trimming and J lost 7 bases, with 10 bases between them. The CDR3 runs 13 residues. The germline gives CDR1 SGHTA, CDR2 FQGNSA. DNA of the CDR3: TGTGCCAGCAGCTTAGGGCAGGCGGTTGGCTACACCTTC. Amino acids: CASSLGQAVGYTF.

This clonotype was counted only a few times. The V gene is TRBV12-5, the J gene TRBJ1-1; tentatively, D is TRBD1 (6 bases). The CDR3 runs to 18 residues. The V gene lost 0 bases and the J gene lost 0 bases, with 17 bases spanning the gap. Germline CDR1 and CDR2: LGHNT and FRNRAP. The DNA for the CDR3 is TGTGCTAGTGGTTTGGTACTCGGTGACAGGAACATGAACACTGAAGCTTTCTTT. Its protein product is CASGLVLGDRNMNTEAFF.

There are many counts of this clonotype. The chain recombines TRBV7-2 with TRBJ2-7, with TRBD1 as a possible D gene (6 bases). Germline V gene data show CDR1 as SGHTA and CDR2 as FQGNSA. V lost 1 base, J lost 6 bases, and 10 bases lay in between. CDR3 size: 13 residues. In DNA, the CDR3 is TGTGCCAGCAGCTTAGAACAGGGTTTCGAGCAGTACTTC. The encoded protein is CASSLEQGFEQYF.

In the case of this clonotype: A clone one base away is much larger, so this may be a read error. V usage is TRBV7-2 and J usage is TRBJ2-1, with 7 positions matching TRBD1. Germline CDR1 reads SGHTA; CDR2 reads FQGNSA. This CDR3 region has 14 residues. With V trimmed by 5 bases and J by 10 bases, 11 bases remained unmatched. This CDR3 is CASSRDRVGKEQFF. In DNA, the CDR3 is TGTGCCAGCAGCCGAGACAGGGTAGGGAAAGAGCAGTTCTTC.

There are many counts of this clonotype. The chain employs TRBV2 and TRBJ2-2, with D maybe TRBD1 (6 bases). Germline V gene sequence: CDR1 SNHLY, CDR2 FYNNEI. This CDR3 region has 13 residues. The V end was cut by 8 bases, the J end by 0 bases, with 7 bases between. As DNA, the CDR3 is TGTGCCAGCCGGACAGCGAACACCGGGGAGCTGTTTTTT. This encodes CASRTANTGELFF.

This clonotype appeared many times. The rearrangement uses TRBV6-6 and TRBJ2-7; D is unclear. The CDR3 runs 13 residues. The ends were cut back, 8 bases at V and 5 bases at J, with 16 bases in the middle. CDR1 and CDR2 (germline): MNHNY, SVGAGI (reference sequence). CDR3 region: CASLTNIWDEQYF. The CDR3 nucleotides are TGTGCCAGCCTCACTAACATCTGGGACGAGCAGTACTTC.

On this clonotype itself: A read error may produce the germline difference seen at one junction end. The J gene is TRBJ2-7, the V gene TRBV28; D tentatively fits TRBD1 or TRBD2 (5 bases each). Per the germline V gene, CDR1 is MDHEN and CDR2 is SYDVKM. This CDR3 has 12 residues. CDR3 sequence (DNA): TGTGCCAGCAGCCTCGGACGGGAAGAGGGGATCTTC. As protein: CASSLGREEGIF.

The sample holds a few counts of this clonotype. The chain recombines TRBV29-1 with TRBJ1-1; D uncertain. The CDR3 consists of 12 residues. The V end was cut by 0 bases, the J end by 5 bases, with 7 bases between. Per germline, CDR1 SQVTM and CDR2 ANQGSEA. The CDR3 DNA reads as TGCAGCGTTGAAGATCTCGGGACTGAAGCTTTCTTT. Its translation is CSVEDLGTEAFF.

As for this clonotype: Its ends do not fully match the called genes, so a read error is possible. This chain joins TRBV6-1 and TRBJ2-7; D is tentatively TRBD1 or TRBD2 (5 bases each). The CDR3 length is 13 residues. In germline, CDR1 is MNHNS, CDR2 SASEGT. This chain's CDR3 is CASSETGTREEYF. The CDR3 DNA reads as TGTGCCAGCAGTGAGACCGGGACGCGCGAGGAGTACTTC.

This clonotype was counted many times. This chain connects TRBV12-3 or TRBV12-4 to TRBJ1-4; D not certain. The CDR3 loop spans 14 amino acids. Trimming removed 6 bases at V and 7 bases at J, with 15 bases between. Here the CDR3 reads CASRRLQLAEKLFF. In DNA, the CDR3 is TGTGCCAGCAGAAGACTACAACTGGCTGAAAAACTGTTTTTT.

This clonotype was seen repeatedly, ten times or more. V usage is TRBV10-3 and J usage is TRBJ1-6; TRBD1 matches 10 bases. The V gene's germline CDR1 is ENHRY and CDR2 SYGVKD. The CDR3 has 17 amino acids. V trimming: 6 bases; J trimming: 3 bases; junction bases outside the gene matches: 8. This CDR3 reads CAISAGTGDLYNSPLHF. In nucleotides, the CDR3 is TGTGCCATCAGCGCCGGGACAGGGGACCTCTATAATTCACCCCTCCACTTT.

This clonotype came up a few times. This sequence joins TRBV27 and TRBJ1-4; a weak D match, TRBD1 (6 bases). CDR3 length: 14 amino acids. Germline values: CDR1 MNHEY, CDR2 SMNVEV (reference sequence). The V and J ends lost 5 bases and 7 bases respectively, with 14 bases between them. CDR3 sequence: CASSPTGYSEKLFF. The CDR3 coding sequence is TGTGCCAGCAGTCCCACAGGGTATTCTGAAAAACTGTTTTTT.

This clonotype was recorded a few times. This rearrangement joins TRBV29-1 to TRBJ2-7; TRBD1 aligns across 7 bases. The CDR3 loop spans 12 amino acids. Germline CDR1 SQVTM, CDR2 ANQGSEA. Trimming removed 4 bases from V and 6 bases from J; junction bases left unmatched: 6. Here the CDR3 reads CSVVRDSSEQYF. The CDR3 nucleotides read TGCAGCGTTGTGAGGGACAGCTCCGAGCAGTACTTC.

The chain combines TRBV20-1 with TRBJ2-7, with D perhaps given as TRBD1 or TRBD2 (5 bases each). The CDR3 sequence is 12 residues long. V was clipped by 0 bases and J by 3 bases, with 6 bases between them. The germline V gene has CDR1 DFQATT and CDR2 SNEGSKA (reference sequence). The CDR3 bases are TGCAGTGCTAGAGATGGGGGCTACGAGCAGTACTTC. Its protein product is CSARDGGYEQYF.

This clonotype was recorded many times. This chain uses TRBV29-1 with TRBJ2-1, with D perhaps matching TRBD1 (6 bases). This CDR3 contains 15 residues. With 1 base removed from V and 0 bases from J, the gap between germline ends came to 10 bases. Germline loops: CDR1 SQVTM, CDR2 ANQGSEA. CDR3 region: CSVEGTVSSYNEQFF. Written as DNA, the CDR3 is TGCAGCGTTGAAGGGACAGTAAGCTCCTACAATGAGCAGTTCTTC.

This clonotype is deemed medium-sized. The chain employs TRBV2 and TRBJ1-1, with a weak D call TRBD1 (5 bases). Per germline, CDR1 SNHLY and CDR2 FYNNEI. The CDR3 covers 13 residues. V lost 5 bases and J 3 bases, leaving 10 bases between the germline ends. CDR3 loop: CASSTGAHTEAFF. The DNA for the CDR3 is TGTGCCAGCAGTACCGGGGCCCACACTGAAGCTTTCTTT.

There are a few counts of this clonotype. This rearrangement joins TRBV7-9 to TRBJ2-4; perhaps TRBD1 as D (5 bases). Germline CDR1 and CDR2: SEHNR and FQNEAQ (reference sequence). The CDR3 extends over 17 amino acids. The germline V and J ends were trimmed by 5 bases and 9 bases, with 26 bases remaining between them. CDR3 bases: TGTGCCAGCAGCACCCAGTTGTTAGGGGATCGGTCAACCATTCAGTACTTC. This translates into CASSTQLLGDRSTIQYF.